Listed below are T cell receptor beta chains from one sample, sequenced in a study of vaccination effects on CD4 cells after COVID-19. Produced via immunoSEQ multiplex PCR; TCRdb's table is partial and in-frame only. The sample shows approximately 31,000 clones, over 70% of them seen only once. Their antigen targets remain unknown. The source was CD4+ T cells from PBMCs cultured without peptide, collected after COVID-19 vaccination. The receptors originated from a human donor who received a COVID-19 vaccine. Both conserved end residues are part of each CDR3. A D gene is named only where the DNA matches it firmly.

d_call j_call v_call cdr3_nt cdr3_aa
TRBD2 TRBJ2-5 TRBV6-6 TGTGCCAGCAGTCAAACCGACAACCTAGCGGGGGGGCCCGAGACCCAGTACTTC CASSQTDNLAGGPETQYF
- TRBJ2-2 TRBV19 TGTGCCAGTAGTATAGATCTCGGGAGTGGCACCGGGGAGCTGTTTTTT CASSIDLGSGTGELFF
- TRBJ1-2 TRBV7-2 TGTGCCAGCAGCTTGGGACCTGGCGACTATGGCTACACCTTC CASSLGPGDYGYTF
- TRBJ2-1 TRBV6-1 TGTGCCAGCAGTGAGTTCCCCCGCGGGACATCTTACAATGAGCAGTTCTTC CASSEFPRGTSYNEQFF
- TRBJ1-2 TRBV5-6 TGTGCCAGCAGCTATCAGGAGAGAGGATATGGCTACACCTTC CASSYQERGYGYTF
TRBD2 TRBJ2-2 TRBV7-2 TGTGCCAGCAGCACCCGTAGCGGGGCTAACACCGGGGAGCTGTTTTTT CASSTRSGANTGELFF
- TRBJ2-3 TRBV29-1 TGCAGCGTTGACGGACTGGGCACAGATACGCAGTATTTT CSVDGLGTDTQYF
- TRBJ2-1 TRBV7-9 TGTGCCAGCAGCTTAGCGACTTACAATGAGCAGTTCTTC CASSLATYNEQFF
- TRBJ1-2 TRBV4-3 TGCGCCAGCAGCCAAGCTGCAGGGAGAGCTAACTATGGCTACACCTTC CASSQAAGRANYGYTF
TRBD2 TRBJ2-5 TRBV5-1 TGCGCCAGCGGCCTGGGGGGGTTCCGGGAGACCCAGTACTTC CASGLGGFRETQYF